The rows below give T cell receptor beta chains drawn from one sample of a study of T cells in Graves' hyperthyroidism and ophthalmopathy. TCRdb called the multiplex PCR reads again in MiXCR, with one record for every CDR3 protein. The repertoire has about 640,000 distinct CDR3 sequences, under 25% of them found once; the top ten carry about 35%. Sequenced material: blood. These receptors were taken from a man under 40 with Graves' ophthalmopathy. CDR3s include the opening cysteine and the closing phenylalanine or tryptophan. Fields, in order: D gene, V gene, clone size, J gene, CDR3 protein, CDR3 DNA. The D gene is left open where the match is weak. Clone size is given for some rows only: seen once, a few or many times, or a class if the clone is expanded.

>TRBD1|TRBV7-9|few|TRBJ1-3
CASSLGGGTDSSGNTIYF
TGTGCCAGCAGTTTAGGGGGGGGGACAGATTCCTCTGGAAACACCATATATTTT
>NA|TRBV7-2|NA|TRBJ2-1
CASSLADSSNEQFF
TGTGCCAGCAGCTTAGCGGATAGCTCCAATGAGCAGTTCTTC
>TRBD1|TRBV28|few|TRBJ1-2
CASRPQTGVEYTF
TGTGCCAGCAGACCCCAGACAGGGGTTGAGTACACCTTC
>TRBD2|TRBV12-3/TRBV12-4|many|TRBJ2-5
CASSLDRRRLAGGPETQYF
TGTGCCAGCAGTCTCGACAGGCGGCGGCTAGCGGGAGGGCCGGAGACCCAGTACTTC
>TRBD2|TRBV4-3|NA|TRBJ2-7
CASSQGTSGRAGEQYF
TGCGCCAGCAGCCAGGGGACTAGCGGGAGGGCGGGGGAGCAGTACTTC
>TRBD1|TRBV30|few|TRBJ2-5
CAWRETGGKRETQYF
TGTGCCTGGAGGGAGACAGGGGGTAAACGAGAGACCCAGTACTTC
>TRBD1|TRBV2|few|TRBJ2-4
CASSPQGAGLAKNIQYF
TGTGCCAGCAGTCCTCAGGGGGCGGGATTAGCCAAAAACATTCAGTACTTC
>TRBD2|TRBV27|few|TRBJ2-2
CASSLKRLAPNTGELFF
TGTGCCAGCAGTTTAAAGAGACTAGCTCCGAACACCGGGGAGCTGTTTTTT
>TRBD1|TRBV30|few|TRBJ1-5
CAWSDRWDRRGPQHF
TGTGCCTGGAGCGACAGATGGGACAGGCGGGGGCCCCAGCATTTT
>TRBD1|TRBV6-5|once|TRBJ2-2
CASSIRTGLAGELFF
TGTGCCAGCAGTATACGGACAGGTCTCGCCGGGGAGCTGTTTTTT
>NA|TRBV4-1|few|TRBJ2-2
CASSLDPGGELFF
TGCGCCAGCAGCCTCGATCCGGGCGGGGAGCTGTTTTTT
>NA|TRBV7-9|NA|TRBJ2-2
CASSEGGGATGELFF
TGTGCCAGCAGCGAGGGGGGGGGGGCGACCGGGGAGCTGTTTTTT
>NA|TRBV15|NA|TRBJ1-1
CATSRDHSGPQKAFF
TGTGCCACCAGCAGAGATCATTCGGGACCCCAAAAAGCTTTCTTT
>NA|TRBV10-3|NA|TRBJ2-7
CAISESQAYEQYF
TGTGCCATCAGTGAGTCTCAAGCCTACGAGCAGTACTTC
>NA|TRBV12-3/TRBV12-4|NA|TRBJ2-5
CASSTSTGSHQETQYF
TGTGCCAGCAGTACGAGCACAGGGTCCCATCAAGAGACCCAGTACTTC
>NA|TRBV7-9|NA|TRBJ1-1
CASSLTSEATEAFF
TGTGCCAGCAGCTTAACTTCCGAGGCGACTGAAGCTTTCTTT
>TRBD1|TRBV6-1|few|TRBJ1-2
CASSPGQGLSYTF
TGTGCCAGCAGCCCAGGACAGGGATTAAGCTACACCTTC
>NA|TRBV24-1|NA|TRBJ2-5
CATSDSGTSGQTQYF
TGTGCCACCAGCGATTCCGGGACTTCAGGGCAGACCCAGTACTTC
>TRBD1|TRBV7-9|many|TRBJ2-7
CASSRGQAGNEQYF
TGTGCCAGCAGCCGGGGACAGGCGGGCAACGAGCAGTACTTC
>NA|TRBV11-2|NA|TRBJ2-2
CAGSPGPGHRDYGTGELFF
TGTGCCGGCAGCCCTGGTCCAGGGCACAGGGACTACGGCACCGGGGAGCTGTTTTTT
>NA|TRBV18|NA|TRBJ1-3
CASSPDGTSGNTIYF
TGTGCCAGCTCACCCGACGGGACCTCTGGAAACACCATATATTTT
>NA|TRBV7-3|many|TRBJ2-7
CASSLGPGAYEQYF
TGTGCCAGCAGCTTAGGCCCCGGGGCCTACGAGCAGTACTTC
>NA|TRBV5-6|NA|TRBJ2-7
CASSLRTSTNEQYF
TGTGCCAGCAGCCTAAGGACTTCGACAAACGAGCAGTACTTC
>NA|TRBV18|many|TRBJ2-7
CASSENRAEQYF
TGTGCCAGCTCAGAAAACAGGGCCGAGCAGTACTTC
>TRBD1|TRBV5-6|few|TRBJ1-1
CASSFSGTENTEAFF
TGTGCCAGCAGCTTTTCCGGGACAGAAAACACTGAAGCTTTCTTT
>NA|TRBV28|many|TRBJ2-7
CASSSGTEPYEQYF
TGTGCCAGCAGTTCCGGGACTGAGCCCTACGAGCAGTACTTC
>TRBD1|TRBV9|few|TRBJ2-3
CASSVGQVSADTQYF
TGTGCCAGCAGCGTGGGACAGGTCTCCGCAGATACGCAGTATTTT
>NA|TRBV18|few|TRBJ2-5
CASSPPQTGQETQYF
TGTGCCAGCTCACCACCGCAGACAGGCCAAGAGACCCAGTACTTC
>NA|TRBV6-2/TRBV6-3|many|TRBJ2-2
CASSYGGAGTGELFF
TGTGCCAGCAGTTATGGGGGGGCCGGAACCGGGGAGCTGTTTTTT
>NA|TRBV18|few|TRBJ1-4
CASSLRDTNEKLFF
TGTGCCAGCTCTCTCCGGGACACGAATGAAAAACTGTTTTTT
>TRBD2|TRBV4-1|NA|TRBJ2-1
CASSQEPSGPKGNEQFF
TGCGCCAGCAGCCAAGAACCTAGCGGGCCGAAGGGCAATGAGCAGTTCTTC
>TRBD1|TRBV7-3|NA|TRBJ1-6
CASSLRGQGASPLHF
TGTGCCAGCAGCTTACGTGGACAGGGTGCGTCACCCCTCCACTTT
>TRBD1|TRBV7-2|few|TRBJ1-1
CASSEQGGSAEAFF
TGTGCCAGCAGCGAACAGGGGGGATCGGCTGAAGCTTTCTTT
>NA|TRBV28|NA|TRBJ2-1
CASSRRISEQFF
TGTGCCAGCAGCCGGCGGATTTCTGAGCAGTTCTTC
>NA|TRBV9|few|TRBJ2-1
CASSVEATTYNEQFF
TGTGCCAGCAGCGTAGAAGCCACCACCTACAATGAGCAGTTCTTC
>TRBD2|TRBV27|many|TRBJ2-7
CASSFGGTSAYEQYF
TGTGCCAGCAGTTTCGGGGGGACTAGTGCCTACGAGCAGTACTTC
>TRBD1|TRBV27|many|TRBJ2-7
CASSLWGQRDRVYEQYF
TGTGCCAGCAGTTTATGGGGTCAACGGGACAGGGTCTACGAGCAGTACTTC
>TRBD1|TRBV27|NA|TRBJ2-3
CASSYRLPSFAQGVADTQYF
TGTGCCAGCAGTTATCGACTGCCCTCCTTTGCCCAGGGGGTAGCAGATACGCAGTATTTT
>TRBD1|TRBV20-1|NA|TRBJ1-6
CSVGTENNSPLHF
TGCAGCGTCGGGACAGAGAATAATTCACCCCTCCACTTT
>TRBD1|TRBV11-2|few|TRBJ1-4
CASSLVTGGQEKLFF
TGTGCCAGCAGCCTAGTTACAGGGGGCCAAGAAAAACTGTTTTTT
>NA|TRBV12-3/TRBV12-4|many|TRBJ1-1
CASSFGASSTEAFF
TGTGCCAGCAGTTTTGGGGCCTCGAGCACTGAAGCTTTCTTT
>NA|TRBV5-8|NA|TRBJ2-1
CASSLDGKGQFF
TGTGCCAGCAGCTTGGACGGGAAGGGGCAGTTCTTC
>NA|TRBV19|few|TRBJ1-1
CASSIDMGSTEAFF
TGTGCCAGTAGTATAGATATGGGGAGCACTGAAGCTTTCTTT
>TRBD2|TRBV3-1|NA|TRBJ2-3
CASSHMAGGEDTQYF
TGTGCCAGCAGCCACATGGCGGGAGGGGAAGATACGCAGTATTTT
>NA|TRBV11-2|NA|TRBJ1-4
CASSLSGGFEKLFF
TGTGCCAGCAGCTTAAGCGGGGGTTTTGAAAAACTGTTTTTT
>NA|TRBV5-1|many|TRBJ2-3
CASSLAPGTDTQYF
TGCGCCAGCAGCTTGGCCCCGGGGACAGATACGCAGTATTTT
>NA|TRBV5-8|many|TRBJ2-7
CASSWSQGSYEQYF
TGTGCCAGCAGCTGGTCCCAGGGCTCCTACGAGCAGTACTTC